In its sample, the clone carrying this T cell receptor (beta chain) was seen many times. Its antigen remains unidentified. RNA transcripts served as the template for amplifying TCR beta CDR3 regions. Initially, a first-round RT-PCR of the TCR CDR3 employed the HTBI primer set. TCRdb used MiXCR to reprocess the multiplex PCR reads, holding one entry per CDR3 protein. The sample includes roughly 240,000 distinct CDR3 sequences, roughly 15% seen only once; the top ten take around 30%. The trim removed 5 bases at V and 3 bases at J, leaving 10 bases unmatched. This CDR3 spans 17 amino acids. Germline lookup yields CDR1 MNHEY and CDR2 SMNVEV (reference sequence). It was uncontrolled infection, other autoimmune disease, pregnancy or lactation that excluded patients. Extraction of PBMCs used roughly 9.6 ml of fresh peripheral blood. This sample stems from a study of T cells in Graves' hyperthyroidism and ophthalmopathy. Study summary: Specimen type is peripheral blood, collected at initial diagnosis prior to any treatment.

Regarding the study as a whole: In blood, most of the thyroid clonotypes expanded above 0.001 were also present.

The sample comprised blood. This clonotype originated in a woman aged 18 to 35 with Graves' ophthalmopathy. The chain couples TRBV27 to TRBJ2-3, with 11 bases lining up with TRBD2. This chain's CDR3 is CASSRFQGLAETDTQYF. In DNA, the CDR3 is TGTGCCAGCAGTAGATTTCAGGGACTAGCGGAAACAGATACGCAGTATTTT.